The 14 T cell receptor beta chains in this list originate from one sample, sequenced in a study of T cells in Graves' hyperthyroidism and ophthalmopathy. There were TCR beta CDR3 regions amplified from RNA transcripts. Carried out on the TCR CDR3, a first-round RT-PCR used the HTBI primer set. TCRdb fed the multiplex PCR reads into MiXCR, producing one record per CDR3 protein. The sample contains a few hundred thousand distinct CDR3 sequences, about 15% of which appear only once. Sequencing was done on a sample of blood. The receptors were sampled from a woman under 40 with Graves' hyperthyroidism.

V is TRBV13 and J is TRBJ2-7; 14 bases match TRBD2. The V segment lost 4 bases and the J segment 7 bases; nucleotides outside the gene matches: 6. This CDR3 has 15 residues. In germline, CDR1 is PRHDT, CDR2 FYEKMQ (reference sequence). CDR3 sequence: CASSSPGLAGEEQYF. The CDR3 DNA sequence: TGTGCCAGCAGCTCACCGGGACTAGCGGGAGAAGAGCAGTACTTC.

At least ten counts were recorded for this clonotype. The V call is TRBV7-9, the J call TRBJ1-1; no definite D call. The CDR3 runs to 14 residues. The germline V and J ends were trimmed by 3 bases and 6 bases, with 14 bases remaining between them. CDR1 and CDR2 from the germline V gene are SEHNR and FQNEAQ (reference sequence). CDR3 sequence (DNA): TGTGCCAGCAGCTTCGAATCTGGGGTTTCTGAAGCTTTCTTT. Amino acids: CASSFESGVSEAFF.

With respect to this clonotype: A single base separates this from a much larger clone, so it may be a read error. CDR3 DNA: TGCAGTGCTGGAGTACCGCTAGCGCCCAGCACAGTTACAGATACGCAGTATTTT. Translating it yields CSAGVPLAPSTVTDTQYF. This rearrangement joins TRBV20-1 to TRBJ2-3; a weak D match, TRBD2 (6 bases). V gave up 5 bases and J gave up 3 bases, with 27 bases separating them. Germline CDR1 DFQATT, CDR2 SNEGSKA (reference sequence). The CDR3 covers 18 residues.

This clonotype was observed many times. This chain joins TRBV24-1 and TRBJ2-1; 10 bases line up with TRBD1. The CDR3 loop spans 15 amino acids. The germline V gene has CDR1 KGHDR and CDR2 SFDVKD. The J segment lost 5 bases and the V segment lost 3 bases, leaving 3 bases of the junction unmatched. This CDR3 is CATSDRQGADNEQFF. DNA for the CDR3: TGTGCCACCAGTGATCGACAGGGGGCCGACAATGAGCAGTTCTTC.

This clonotype appeared a few times. The chain links TRBV9 to TRBJ1-2; 9 nucleotides agree with TRBD1. Germline-derived CDR1 and CDR2 are SGDLS and YYNGEE. The trim removed 0 bases at V and 4 bases at J, leaving 10 bases unmatched. CDR3 size: 17 residues. CDR3 amino acids: CASSVGNTETGGYGYTF. The CDR3, as DNA: TGTGCCAGCAGCGTAGGAAATACCGAGACAGGGGGCTATGGCTACACCTTC.

This clonotype showed up just a few times. The missing conserved phenylalanine or tryptophan at the end of this CDR3 makes a read error likely. The CDR3 DNA follows: TGTGCCAGCAGCCCCTGGGGGCGGCGTGAGACCCAGTACCTC. It is translated as CASSPWGRRETQYL. V gene TRBV11-2 combines with J gene TRBJ2-5; D is possibly TRBD1 (6 bases). V gave up 5 bases and J gave up 5 bases, with 15 bases separating them. CDR1 and CDR2 from the germline V gene are SGHAT and FQNNGV. The CDR3 is 14 residues long.

This clonotype was recorded many times. The chain has TRBV20-1 and TRBJ2-3, with D possibly TRBD1 on 5 matching bases. Germline V gene sequence: CDR1 DFQATT, CDR2 SNEGSKA (reference sequence). The V and J ends lost 0 bases and 3 bases respectively, with 13 bases between them. This CDR3 has 15 residues. The chain's CDR3 is CSARDWTHGTDTQYF. The CDR3 region has the DNA TGCAGTGCTAGAGATTGGACACACGGGACAGATACGCAGTATTTT.

This sequence joins TRBV19 and TRBJ1-2, with 7 bases lining up with TRBD1. Germline assignment: CDR1 LNHDA and CDR2 SQIVND (reference sequence). CDR3 length: 12 residues. With V trimmed by 5 bases and J by 8 bases, 5 bases remained unmatched. In nucleotides, the CDR3 is TGTGCCAGTAGTGCGTACAGGGGAGGCTACACCTTC. Its protein is CASSAYRGGYTF.

This clonotype was observed many times. The chain couples TRBV27 to TRBJ2-7; D possibly corresponds to TRBD1 (8 bases). Germline lookup yields CDR1 MNHEY and CDR2 SMNVEV (reference sequence). V was clipped by 6 bases and J by 7 bases, with 19 bases between them. CDR3 size: 14 residues. The CDR3 is CASRYRGGAWEQYF. The CDR3 nucleotides are TGTGCCAGCAGGTACAGGGGGGGAGCTTGGGAGCAGTACTTC.

V gene TRBV6-1 combines with J gene TRBJ2-7; 7 bases map to TRBD1. J lost 7 bases, V lost 6 bases, and 6 bases had no gene match. Per the germline V gene, CDR1 is MNHNS and CDR2 is SASEGT. This CDR3 region has 12 residues. For the CDR3, the DNA is TGTGCCAGCAGCCGGGACAGCTGGGAGCAGTACTTC. It encodes CASSRDSWEQYF.

As regards this clonotype: This may arise from a read error, as a much more abundant clone is one base away. The chain has TRBV27 and TRBJ2-1, with D perhaps matching TRBD2 (6 bases). Looked up from germline, CDR1 is MNHEY and CDR2 is SMNVEV (reference sequence). V gave up 11 bases and J gave up 6 bases, with 20 bases separating them. The CDR3 has 14 amino acids. The CDR3 region has the DNA TGTGCCGGCCGTACAGCGGGCCGAGGCAATGAGCAGTTCTTC. Residues: CAGRTAGRGNEQFF.

This clonotype was picked up a small number of times. This sequence joins TRBV11-3 and TRBJ1-3, with 7 positions matching TRBD1. The CDR3 sequence is 13 residues long. The V and J ends lost 5 bases and 2 bases, in that order; junction bases with no gene match: 0. Germline loops: CDR1 SGHNT, CDR2 YENEEA. CDR3 region: CASSRGPGNTIYF. DNA of the CDR3: TGTGCCAGCAGCAGGGGGCCTGGAAACACCATATATTTT. The whole variable domain, filled in from reference TRBV11-3 and TRBJ1-3, reads EAGVVQSPRYKIIEKKQPVAFWCNPISGHNTLYWYLQNLGQGPELLIRYENEEAVDDSQLPKDRFSAERLKGVDSTLKIQPAELGDSAVYLCASSRGPGNTIYFGEGSWLTVV.

Many counts were recorded for this clonotype. The rearrangement uses TRBV2 and TRBJ2-5; TRBD2 matches 9 bases. This CDR3 is 17 amino acids long. CDR1 is SNHLY, CDR2 FYNNEI, per germline. The trim removed 2 bases at V and 5 bases at J, leaving 12 bases unmatched. The CDR3 spells CASSEIAGGPRVETQYF. CDR3 nucleotide sequence: TGTGCCAGCAGTGAAATCGCGGGAGGGCCCAGAGTGGAGACCCAGTACTTC.

The table lists this clonotype with a few counts. The gene calls are TRBV28 and TRBJ2-7; 7 bases are shared with TRBD2. Germline lookup yields CDR1 MDHEN and CDR2 SYDVKM. J gave up 2 bases and V 6 bases, and 7 bases lay outside the gene matches. This CDR3 is 14 amino acids long. CDR3 loop: CASSPLADPYEQYF. The CDR3 nucleotides are TGTGCCAGCAGCCCGCTAGCGGACCCCTACGAGCAGTACTTC.